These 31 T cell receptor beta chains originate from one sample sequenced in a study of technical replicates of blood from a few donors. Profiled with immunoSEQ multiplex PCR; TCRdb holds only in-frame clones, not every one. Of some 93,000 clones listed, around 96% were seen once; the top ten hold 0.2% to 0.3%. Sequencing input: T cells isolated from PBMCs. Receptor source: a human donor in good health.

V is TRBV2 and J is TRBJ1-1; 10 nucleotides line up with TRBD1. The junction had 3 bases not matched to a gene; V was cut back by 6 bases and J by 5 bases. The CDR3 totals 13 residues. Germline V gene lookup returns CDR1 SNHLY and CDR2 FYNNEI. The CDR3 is CASRDRGNTEAFF. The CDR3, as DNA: TGTGCCAGCAGGGACAGGGGGAATACTGAAGCTTTCTTT.

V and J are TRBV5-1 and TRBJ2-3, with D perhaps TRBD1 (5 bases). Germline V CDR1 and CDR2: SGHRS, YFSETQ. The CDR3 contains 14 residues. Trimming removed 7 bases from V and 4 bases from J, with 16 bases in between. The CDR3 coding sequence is TGCGCCAGCCATCAGGGTGGGTCGGCAGATACGCAGTATTTT. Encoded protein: CASHQGGSADTQYF. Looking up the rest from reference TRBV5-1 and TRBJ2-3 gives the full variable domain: KAGVTQTPRYLIKTRGQQVTLSCSPISGHRSVSWYQQTPGQGLQFLFEYFSETQRNKGNFPGRFSGRQFSNSRSEMNVSTLELGDSALYLCASHQGGSADTQYFGPGTRLTVL.

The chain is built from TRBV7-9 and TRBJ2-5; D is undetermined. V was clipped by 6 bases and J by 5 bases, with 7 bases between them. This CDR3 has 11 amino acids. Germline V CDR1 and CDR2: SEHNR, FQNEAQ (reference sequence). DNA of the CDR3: TGTGCCAGCAGTCCGTTGGAGACCCAGTACTTC. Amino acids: CASSPLETQYF.

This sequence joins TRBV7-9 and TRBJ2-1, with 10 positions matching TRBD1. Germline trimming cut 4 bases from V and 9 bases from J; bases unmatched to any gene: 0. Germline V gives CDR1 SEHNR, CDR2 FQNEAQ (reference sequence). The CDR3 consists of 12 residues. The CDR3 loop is CASSWDRGEQFF. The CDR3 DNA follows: TGTGCCAGCAGCTGGGACAGGGGTGAGCAGTTCTTC. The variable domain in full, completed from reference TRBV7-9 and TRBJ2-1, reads DTGVSQNPRHKITKRGQNVTFRCDPISEHNRLYWYRQTLGQGPEFLTYFQNEAQLEKSRLLSDRFSAERPKGSFSTLEIQRTEQGDSAMYLCASSWDRGEQFFGPGTRLTVL.

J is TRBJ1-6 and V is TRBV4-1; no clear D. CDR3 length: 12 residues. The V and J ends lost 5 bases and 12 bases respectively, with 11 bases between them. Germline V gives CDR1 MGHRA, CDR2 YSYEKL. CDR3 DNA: TGCGCCAGCAGCTTCCGTACGGGACCCCTCCACTTT. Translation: CASSFRTGPLHF.

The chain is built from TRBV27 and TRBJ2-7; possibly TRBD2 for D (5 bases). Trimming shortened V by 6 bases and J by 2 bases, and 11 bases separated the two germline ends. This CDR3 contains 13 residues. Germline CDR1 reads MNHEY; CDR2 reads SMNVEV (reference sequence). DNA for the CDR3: TGTGCCAGCAGCGGGGTTATTCCCTACGAGCAGTACTTC. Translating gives CASSGVIPYEQYF.

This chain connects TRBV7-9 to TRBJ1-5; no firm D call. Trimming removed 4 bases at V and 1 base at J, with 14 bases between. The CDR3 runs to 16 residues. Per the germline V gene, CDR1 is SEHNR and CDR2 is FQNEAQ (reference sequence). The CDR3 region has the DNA TGTGCCAGCAGCTCGTTTACGGGAATAAGCAATCAGCCCCAGCATTTT. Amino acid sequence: CASSSFTGISNQPQHF. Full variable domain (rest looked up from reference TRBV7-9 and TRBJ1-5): DTGVSQNPRHKITKRGQNVTFRCDPISEHNRLYWYRQTLGQGPEFLTYFQNEAQLEKSRLLSDRFSAERPKGSFSTLEIQRTEQGDSAMYLCASSSFTGISNQPQHFGDGTRLSIL.

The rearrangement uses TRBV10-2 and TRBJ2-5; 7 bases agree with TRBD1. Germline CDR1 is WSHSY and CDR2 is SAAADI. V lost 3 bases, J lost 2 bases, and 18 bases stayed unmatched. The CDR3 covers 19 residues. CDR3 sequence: CASSDLGGAFHTIQETQYF. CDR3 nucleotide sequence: TGCGCCAGCAGTGATCTAGGGGGCGCGTTTCACACAATTCAAGAGACCCAGTACTTC.

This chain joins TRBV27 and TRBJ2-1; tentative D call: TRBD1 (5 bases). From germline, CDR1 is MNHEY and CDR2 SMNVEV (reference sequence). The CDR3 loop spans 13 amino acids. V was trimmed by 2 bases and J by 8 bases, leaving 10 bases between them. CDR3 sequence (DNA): TGTGCCAGCAGTTTAGGTCAGGGTTATGAGCAGTTCTTC. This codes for CASSLGQGYEQFF.

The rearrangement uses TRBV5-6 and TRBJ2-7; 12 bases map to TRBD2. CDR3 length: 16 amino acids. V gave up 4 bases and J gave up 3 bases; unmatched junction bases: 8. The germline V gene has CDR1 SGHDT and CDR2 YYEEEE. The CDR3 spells CASSMDWTSGVYEQYF. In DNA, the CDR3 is TGTGCCAGCAGCATGGACTGGACTAGCGGGGTCTACGAGCAGTACTTC. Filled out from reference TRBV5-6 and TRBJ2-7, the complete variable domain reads DAGVTQSPTHLIKTRGQQVTLRCSPKSGHDTVSWYQQALGQGPQFIFQYYEEEERQRGNFPDRFSGHQFPNYSSELNVNALLLGDSALYLCASSMDWTSGVYEQYFGPGTRLTVT.

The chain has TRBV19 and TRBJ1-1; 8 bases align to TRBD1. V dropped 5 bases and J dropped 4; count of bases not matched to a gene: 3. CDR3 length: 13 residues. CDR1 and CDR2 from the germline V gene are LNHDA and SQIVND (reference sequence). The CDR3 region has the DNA TGTGCCAGTAGTGTCGACAGGGGCACTGAAGCTTTCTTT. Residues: CASSVDRGTEAFF.

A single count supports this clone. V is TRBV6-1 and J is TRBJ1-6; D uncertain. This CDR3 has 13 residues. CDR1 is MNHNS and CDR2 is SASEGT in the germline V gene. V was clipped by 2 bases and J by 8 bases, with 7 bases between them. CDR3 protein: CASSERGYSPLHF. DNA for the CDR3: TGTGCCAGCAGTGAACGGGGATATTCACCCCTCCACTTT.

This chain's CDR3 is CASSLGGFVGIYEQYF. The CDR3 DNA follows: TGCGCCAGCAGCTTGGGAGGGTTTGTCGGAATCTACGAGCAGTACTTC. The gene calls are TRBV5-1 and TRBJ2-7; D might be TRBD2 (5 bases). With 0 bases removed from V and 3 bases from J, the gap between germline ends came to 16 bases. Germline lookup yields CDR1 SGHRS and CDR2 YFSETQ. The CDR3 runs to 16 residues.

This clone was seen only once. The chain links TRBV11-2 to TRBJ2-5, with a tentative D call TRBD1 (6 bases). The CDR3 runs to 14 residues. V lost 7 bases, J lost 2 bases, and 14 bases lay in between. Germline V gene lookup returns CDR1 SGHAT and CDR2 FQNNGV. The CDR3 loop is CASTKNRVQETQYF. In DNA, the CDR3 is TGTGCCAGCACCAAAAACAGGGTTCAAGAGACCCAGTACTTC.

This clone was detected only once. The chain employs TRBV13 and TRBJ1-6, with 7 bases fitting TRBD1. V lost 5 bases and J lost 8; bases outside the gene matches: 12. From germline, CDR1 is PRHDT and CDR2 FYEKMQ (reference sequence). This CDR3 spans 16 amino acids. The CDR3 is CASSHTSGTEDSPLHF. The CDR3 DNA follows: TGTGCCAGCAGCCACACCTCCGGGACAGAGGATTCACCCCTCCACTTT.

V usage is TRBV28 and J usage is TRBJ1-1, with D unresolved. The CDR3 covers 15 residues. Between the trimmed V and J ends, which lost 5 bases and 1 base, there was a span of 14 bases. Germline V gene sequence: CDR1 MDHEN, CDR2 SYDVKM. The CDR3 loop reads CASSPLGHTNTEAFF. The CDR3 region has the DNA TGTGCCAGCAGTCCACTTGGGCACACGAACACTGAAGCTTTCTTT.

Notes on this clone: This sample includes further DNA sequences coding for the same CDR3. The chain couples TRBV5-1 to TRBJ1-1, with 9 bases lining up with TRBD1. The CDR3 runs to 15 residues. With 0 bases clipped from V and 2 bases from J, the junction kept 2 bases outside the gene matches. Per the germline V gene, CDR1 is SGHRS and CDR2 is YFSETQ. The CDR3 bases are TGCGCCAGCAGCTTGGGGGGACAGGGTAACACTGAAGCTTTCTTT. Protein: CASSLGGQGNTEAFF.

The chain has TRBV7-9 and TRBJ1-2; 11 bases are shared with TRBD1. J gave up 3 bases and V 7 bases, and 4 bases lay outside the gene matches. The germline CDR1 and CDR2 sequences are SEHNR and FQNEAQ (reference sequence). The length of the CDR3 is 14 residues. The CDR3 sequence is CASTRTGGDYGYTF. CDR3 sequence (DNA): TGTGCCAGCACTCGGACAGGGGGCGACTATGGCTACACCTTC. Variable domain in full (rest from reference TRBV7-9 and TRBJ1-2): DTGVSQNPRHKITKRGQNVTFRCDPISEHNRLYWYRQTLGQGPEFLTYFQNEAQLEKSRLLSDRFSAERPKGSFSTLEIQRTEQGDSAMYLCASTRTGGDYGYTFGSGTRLTVV.

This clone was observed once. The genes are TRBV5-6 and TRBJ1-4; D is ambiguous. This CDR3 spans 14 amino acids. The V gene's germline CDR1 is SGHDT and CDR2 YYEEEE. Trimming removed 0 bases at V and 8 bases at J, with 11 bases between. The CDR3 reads CASSLEGAGEKLFF. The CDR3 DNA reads TGTGCCAGCAGCTTGGAGGGAGCAGGAGAAAAACTGTTTTTT.

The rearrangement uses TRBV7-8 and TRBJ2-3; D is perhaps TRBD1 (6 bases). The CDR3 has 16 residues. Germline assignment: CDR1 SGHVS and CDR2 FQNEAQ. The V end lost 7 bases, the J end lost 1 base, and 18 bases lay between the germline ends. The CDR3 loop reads CASTKRADRGTDTQYF. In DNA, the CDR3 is TGTGCCAGCACCAAAAGGGCGGACAGAGGCACAGATACGCAGTATTTT.

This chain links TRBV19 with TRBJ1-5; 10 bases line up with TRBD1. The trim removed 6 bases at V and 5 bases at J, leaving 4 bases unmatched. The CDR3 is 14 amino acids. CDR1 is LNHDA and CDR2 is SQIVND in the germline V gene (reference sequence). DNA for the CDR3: TGTGCCAGTAGCGGACAGGGGGGATATCAGCCCCAGCATTTT. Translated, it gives CASSGQGGYQPQHF.

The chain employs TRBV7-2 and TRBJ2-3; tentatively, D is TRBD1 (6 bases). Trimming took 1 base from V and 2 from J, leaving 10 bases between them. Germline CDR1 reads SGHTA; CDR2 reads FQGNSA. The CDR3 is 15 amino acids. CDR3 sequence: CASSLEGEPTDTQYF. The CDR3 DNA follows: TGTGCCAGCAGCTTAGAGGGGGAGCCCACAGATACGCAGTATTTT.

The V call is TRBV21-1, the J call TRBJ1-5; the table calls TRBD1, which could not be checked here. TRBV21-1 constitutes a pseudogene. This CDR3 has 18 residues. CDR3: CASSKTTSTGISNQPQHF. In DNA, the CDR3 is TGTGCCAGCAGCAAGACGACCTCGACAGGGATTAGCAATCAGCCCCAGCATTTT.

The DNA of the CDR3 is TGCGCCAGCAGCTTCGGCCTCTCGACCCTGAGGCCAGAAAAACTGTTTTTT. Encoded protein: CASSFGLSTLRPEKLFF. V is TRBV5-1 and J is TRBJ1-4; the D is unclear. Germline V CDR1 and CDR2: SGHRS, YFSETQ. The CDR3 runs to 17 residues. The ends were cut back, 2 bases at V and 8 bases at J, with 22 bases in the middle.

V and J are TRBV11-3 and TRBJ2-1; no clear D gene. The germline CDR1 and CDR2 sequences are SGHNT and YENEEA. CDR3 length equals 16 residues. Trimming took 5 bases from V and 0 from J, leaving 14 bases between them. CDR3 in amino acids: CASSLTPIASYNEQFF. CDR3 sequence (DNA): TGTGCCAGCAGCCTAACCCCTATCGCCTCCTACAATGAGCAGTTCTTC.

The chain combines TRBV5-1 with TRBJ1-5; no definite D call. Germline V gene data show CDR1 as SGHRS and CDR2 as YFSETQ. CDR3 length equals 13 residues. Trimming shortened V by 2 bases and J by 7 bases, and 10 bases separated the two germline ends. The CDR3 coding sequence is TGCGCCAGCAGCTTCGACGGGAAGCAGCCCCAGCATTTT. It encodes CASSFDGKQPQHF.

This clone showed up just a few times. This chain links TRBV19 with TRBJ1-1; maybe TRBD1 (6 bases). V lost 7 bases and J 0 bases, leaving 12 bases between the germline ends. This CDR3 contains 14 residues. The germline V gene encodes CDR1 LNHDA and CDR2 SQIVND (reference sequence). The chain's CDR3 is CASMVRGLNTEAFF. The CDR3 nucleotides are TGTGCCAGTATGGTCAGGGGACTGAACACTGAAGCTTTCTTT.

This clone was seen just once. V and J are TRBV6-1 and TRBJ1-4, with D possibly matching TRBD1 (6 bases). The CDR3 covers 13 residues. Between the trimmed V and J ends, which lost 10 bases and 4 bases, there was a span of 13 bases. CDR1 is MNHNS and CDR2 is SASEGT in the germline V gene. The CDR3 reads CATPDRFNEKLFF. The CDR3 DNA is TGTGCCACCCCCGACAGGTTTAATGAAAAACTGTTTTTT.

The CDR3 DNA is TGTGCCACCAGCAGCCACCGGGAGTCGGGTGATAGGGAGCAGTACTTC. Translation gives CATSSHRESGDREQYF. The chain joins TRBV15 to TRBJ2-7; tentatively, D is TRBD2 (6 bases). V was trimmed by 3 bases and J by 7 bases, leaving 22 bases between them. Germline lookup yields CDR1 LNHNV and CDR2 YYDKDF (reference sequence). The CDR3 totals 16 residues.

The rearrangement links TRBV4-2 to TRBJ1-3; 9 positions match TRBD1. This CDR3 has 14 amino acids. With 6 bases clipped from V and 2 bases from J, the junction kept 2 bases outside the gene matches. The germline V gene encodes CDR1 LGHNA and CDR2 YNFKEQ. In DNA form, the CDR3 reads TGTGCCAGCAGGGGGACAGGGACTGGAAACACCATATATTTT. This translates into CASRGTGTGNTIYF.

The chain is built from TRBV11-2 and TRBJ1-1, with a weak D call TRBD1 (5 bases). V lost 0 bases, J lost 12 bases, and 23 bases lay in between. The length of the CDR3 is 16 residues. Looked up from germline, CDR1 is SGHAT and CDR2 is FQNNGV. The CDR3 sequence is CASSLDSLAGRGDTFF. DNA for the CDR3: TGTGCCAGCAGCTTAGACTCCCTTGCAGGACGGGGGGATACTTTCTTT.